A single sample gave rise to the 22 T cell receptor beta chains below, sequenced in a study of CD8+CD57+ T cells in acquired aplastic anemia. Genomic DNA, serving as template, underwent TCR beta VDJ and CDR3 profiling. TCRdb used MiXCR to reprocess the reads, holding one entry per CDR3 protein. Of around 400,000 distinct CDR3 sequences listed, 55% to 75% were seen once; the top ten hold 3% to 5%. Input material: sorted CD4+, CD8+, or CD8+CD57+ T cells (not recorded which) from PBMCs. Receptors were obtained from a human donor in good health, serving as a control.

This clonotype was seen ten or more times. This chain connects TRBV7-2 to TRBJ1-2; D possibly corresponds to TRBD1 (5 bases). The CDR3 covers 14 residues. Germline loops: CDR1 SGHTA, CDR2 FQGNSA. Trimming cost V 4 bases and J 3 bases, with 12 bases left between them. The CDR3, as DNA: TGTGCCAGCAGCTCGGGACGCAGAGACTATGGCTACACCTTC. It is translated as CASSSGRRDYGYTF. Full variable domain (outside the CDR3, taken from reference TRBV7-2 and TRBJ1-2): GAGVSQSPSNKVTEKGKDVELRCDPISGHTALYWYRQSLGQGLEFLIYFQGNSAPDKSGLPSDRFSAERTGGSVSTLTIQRTQQEDSAVYLCASSSGRRDYGYTFGSGTRLTVV.

This clonotype has ten or more counts. The V call is TRBV7-8, the J call TRBJ2-2; D is perhaps TRBD1 or TRBD2 (5 bases each). The V end lost 5 bases, the J end lost 1 base, and 17 bases lay between the germline ends. Germline loops: CDR1 SGHVS, CDR2 FQNEAQ. The CDR3 totals 17 residues. The CDR3 nucleotides read TGTGCCAGCAGCCTTCACCCTAAGGGGAGGAACACCGGGGAGCTGTTTTTT. Translation gives CASSLHPKGRNTGELFF.

On this clonotype: Sequence at one end of the junction differs from germline and may be a read error. The chain couples TRBV7-9 to TRBJ1-5; no definite D call. Germline V lookup: CDR1 SEHNR, CDR2 FQNEAQ (reference sequence). There are 12 residues in the CDR3. CDR3 residues: CASSLDTSPQHF. The DNA for the CDR3 is TGTGCCAGCAGCTTAGACACGTCCCCTCAGCACTTC.

V usage is TRBV19 and J usage is TRBJ1-1, with unresolved D. With 9 bases removed from V and 4 bases from J, the gap between germline ends came to 18 bases. The CDR3 covers 14 residues. Germline V gene sequence: CDR1 LNHDA, CDR2 SQIVND (reference sequence). The CDR3 DNA sequence: TGTGCCAGCAGTGTACAGACTGGGAGCACTGAAGCTTTCTTT. Translated: CASSVQTGSTEAFF.

This clonotype was recorded only once. The chain has TRBV20-1 and TRBJ2-6, with D hard to call. V was cut by 3 bases and J by 10 bases, with 7 bases left in between. Germline V CDR1 and CDR2: DFQATT, SNEGSKA (reference sequence). The CDR3 spans 11 residues. In nucleotides, the CDR3 is TGCAGTGCTAGGTCCTCTAACGTCCTGACTTTC. Translated, it gives CSARSSNVLTF.

V is TRBV7-6 and J is TRBJ2-7; no clear D. The CDR3 has 15 residues. The ends were cut back, 2 bases at V and 13 bases at J, with 24 bases in the middle. Germline CDR1 reads SGHVS; CDR2 reads FNYEAQ. The CDR3 reads CASSLSRMTQLNGYF. The CDR3 nucleotides are TGTGCCAGCAGCTTAAGCAGGATGACACAACTCAATGGCTACTTC.

The chain couples TRBV7-2 to TRBJ1-1; the match to TRBD1 covers 7 bases. With 5 bases clipped from V and 7 bases from J, the junction kept 16 bases outside the gene matches. There are 16 residues in the CDR3. Germline CDR1 and CDR2: SGHTA and FQGNSA. The CDR3 spells CASSQKGQHPQHEAFF. CDR3 nucleotide sequence: TGTGCCAGCAGCCAAAAGGGACAGCATCCCCAGCATGAAGCTTTCTTT.

About this clonotype: At one boundary the junction diverges from the germline segment, which might be a read error. The chain uses TRBV7-2 and TRBJ2-5, with D tentatively TRBD1 (7 bases). Looked up from germline, CDR1 is SGHTA and CDR2 is FQGNSA. This CDR3 contains 14 residues. This CDR3 reads CASSLGGAGTAPTF. The CDR3 nucleotides read TGTGCCAGCAGCTTAGGCGGGGCCGGGACAGCCCCCACCTTC.

This clonotype was recorded only once. This chain joins TRBV7-2 and TRBJ2-2; either TRBD1 or TRBD2 may fit D (7 bases each). Germline CDR1 reads SGHTA; CDR2 reads FQGNSA. Deletions cut 4 bases from V and 8 bases from J, with 11 bases between. The length of the CDR3 is 13 residues. CDR3 loop: CASSWGGQGELFF. The CDR3 nucleotides read TGTGCCAGCAGCTGGGGGGGACAGGGGGAGCTGTTTTTT.

This clonotype was detected ten times or more. The gene calls are TRBV6-6 and TRBJ1-1; D is perhaps TRBD1 (6 bases). Deletions cut 7 bases from V and 4 bases from J, with 10 bases between. The CDR3 spans 12 residues. Looked up from germline, CDR1 is MNHNY and CDR2 is SVGAGI (reference sequence). The CDR3 region is CASNTGTTEAFF. The CDR3 coding sequence is TGTGCCAGCAATACAGGGACCACTGAAGCTTTCTTT.

Of note for this clonotype: This CDR3 is missing its conserved last phenylalanine or tryptophan, likely due to a read error. The chain couples TRBV7-2 to TRBJ2-2; D uncertain. The CDR3 sequence is 15 residues long. Trimming cost V 1 base and J 1 base, with 7 bases left between them. Germline loops: CDR1 SGHTA, CDR2 FQGNSA. The CDR3 region is CASSLEAGNTGELFQ. The CDR3 DNA is TGTGCCAGCAGCTTAGAGGCAGGGAACACCGGGGAGCTGTTTCAA.

This clonotype was seen many times. The rearrangement joins TRBV29-1 to TRBJ2-7, with 9 bases that match TRBD2. Germline CDR1 reads SQVTM; CDR2 reads ANQGSEA. The CDR3 consists of 13 residues. V was pared by 3 bases and J by 2 bases, with 2 bases of the junction left unmatched. In DNA form, the CDR3 reads TGCAGCGTTGAGCTAGCGGGGACCTACGAGCAGTACTTC. Translated: CSVELAGTYEQYF.

This clonotype was picked up one time. A junction boundary mismatches the germline segment, possibly from a read error. For the CDR3, the DNA is TGCGCCAGTGCAACCAATCGAGGGTTGGGCTATGGCTACATCTTC. Translated: CASATNRGLGYGYIF. The chain carries TRBV24-1 and TRBJ1-2; D remains ambiguous. The CDR3 is 15 residues long. The germline V gene has CDR1 KGHDR and CDR2 SFDVKD.

The chain is built from TRBV20-1 and TRBJ2-5; TRBD2 agrees at 9 bases. The germline V gene encodes CDR1 DFQATT and CDR2 SNEGSKA (reference sequence). V lost 1 base and J lost 2; bases outside the gene matches: 2. The CDR3 runs 14 residues. CDR3 nucleotide sequence: TGCAGTGCTAGAGCCACTAGCGGGCAAGAGACCCAGTACTTC. Protein sequence: CSARATSGQETQYF.

Regarding this clonotype: Relative to the germline gene, one junction end is altered; a read error may explain this. This rearrangement joins TRBV5-1 to TRBJ2-3, with TRBD2 as a possible D gene (7 bases). The CDR3 spans 14 residues. Germline CDR1 SGHRS, CDR2 YFSETQ. The CDR3 region has the DNA TGTGCCAGCAGCCGCGACCTGGCGGGGGCTACGCAGTATTTT. This sequence encodes CASSRDLAGATQYF.

As regards this clonotype: At one of its ends the junction is not consistent with the germline gene, which may arise from a read error. The chain combines TRBV2 with TRBJ1-5; D call uncertain. Germline CDR1 SNHLY, CDR2 FYNNEI. The CDR3 contains 15 residues. CDR3 in amino acids: CASSFKRGLRSYTYF. Here the CDR3 DNA reads TGTGCCAGCAGTTTCAAGAGAGGCCTTAGGAGCTACACGTATTTT.

This clonotype was seen repeatedly, ten times or more. The chain uses TRBV19 and TRBJ1-2; 7 positions match TRBD1. J lost 4 bases, V lost 6 bases, and 8 bases had no gene match. The CDR3 length is 14 residues. From germline, CDR1 is LNHDA and CDR2 SQIVND (reference sequence). CDR3 in DNA: TGTGCCAGTAGCAGCGACCGGGACAGCTATGGCTACACCTTC. Amino acids: CASSSDRDSYGYTF.

This clonotype was detected ten times or more. The rearrangement uses TRBV12-3 or TRBV12-4 and TRBJ2-3; D remains ambiguous. Between the trimmed V and J ends, which lost 3 bases and 3 bases, there was a span of 7 bases. The CDR3 has 13 amino acids. CDR3 residues: CASSFLGTDTQYF. The CDR3 nucleotides read TGTGCCAGCAGTTTCTTGGGGACAGATACGCAGTATTTT.

The CDR3 spells CASSMGLAGAAQYF. CDR3 DNA sequence: TGTGCCAGCAGTATGGGACTAGCGGGGGCAGCGCAGTATTTT. This rearrangement joins TRBV2 to TRBJ2-3; 14 bases line up with TRBD2. V was clipped by 5 bases and J by 10 bases; unmatched bases: 5. Per germline, CDR1 SNHLY and CDR2 FYNNEI. The CDR3 consists of 14 residues.

There are a few counts of this clonotype. The chain combines TRBV6-1 with TRBJ2-7; D not certain. The CDR3 length is 14 residues. The germline V gene has CDR1 MNHNS and CDR2 SASEGT. Trimming took 6 bases from V and 3 from J, leaving 15 bases between them. The CDR3 DNA reads as TGTGCCAGCAGCAAAGACGGCATCCGCTACGAGCAGTACTTC. The encoded protein is CASSKDGIRYEQYF.

A remark on this clonotype: Relative to the germline gene, one junction end is altered; a read error may explain this. The chain carries TRBV7-4 and TRBJ2-7; D ambiguous. The CDR3 is 14 residues long. Germline V CDR1 and CDR2: SGHVT, SQSDAQ. This chain's CDR3 is CASSAAVLVYAQYF. CDR3 nucleotides: TGTGCCAGCAGCGCGGCGGTATTAGTCTACGCGCAGTACTTC.

The chain uses TRBV20-1 and TRBJ2-1; no reliable D call. Germline V gene sequence: CDR1 DFQATT, CDR2 SNEGSKA (reference sequence). The CDR3 consists of 12 residues. The V gene lost 2 bases and the J gene lost 13 bases, with 15 bases spanning the gap. CDR3 amino acids: CSARPPKLDQFF. Here the CDR3 DNA reads TGCAGTGCTAGACCACCAAAGCTAGATCAGTTCTTC.